These T cell receptor beta chains were read from a single sample in a study of T cells in Graves' hyperthyroidism and ophthalmopathy. In TCRdb, the multiplex PCR reads were re-called with MiXCR into one record per CDR3 protein. The repertoire holds 600,000 to 650,000 distinct CDR3 sequences, with 15% to 20% as singletons. Sample: blood. The receptors were gathered from a woman aged 25 to 39 with Graves' hyperthyroidism. The CDR3 runs from the conserved cysteine through the conserved F or W. A D gene is named only where the DNA matches it firmly. Clone size is stated in some rows and not others, as once, few, many or a class when expanded.

>TRBJ2-2|NA|TRBV15|few
TGTGCCACCAGCAGAGGCTTAATCGGGTCCGGGGAGCTGTTTTTT
CATSRGLIGSGELFF
>TRBJ2-3|NA|TRBV6-5|NA
TGTGCCAGCAGTTACACAGACACAGATACGCAGTATTTT
CASSYTDTDTQYF
>TRBJ1-1|TRBD1|TRBV7-2|few
TGTGCCAGCAGCCCAGGGGGTGCAGGGGTTGAAGCTTTCTTT
CASSPGGAGVEAFF
>TRBJ2-7|TRBD1|TRBV7-6|many
TGTGCCAGCAGTTTTGACAGGGGGCCCTACGAGCAGTACTTC
CASSFDRGPYEQYF
>TRBJ2-1|NA|TRBV11-2|many
TGTGCCAGCAGCTGGACTTATACGGAGCAGTTCTTC
CASSWTYTEQFF
>TRBJ2-3|TRBD2|TRBV28|many
TGTGCCAGCAGTCCCAAGACTAGCGGGATCTCCACAGATACGCAGTATTTT
CASSPKTSGISTDTQYF
>TRBJ2-1|TRBD2|TRBV28|many
TGTGCCAGCAGTTCCTCCGGGACTAGCGCTTACAATGAGCAGTTCTTC
CASSSSGTSAYNEQFF
>TRBJ1-1|TRBD1|TRBV19|NA
TGTGCCAGTAGTCCCTACAGGGGCCCGAACACTGAAGCTTTCTTT
CASSPYRGPNTEAFF
>TRBJ2-5|TRBD2|TRBV28|many
TGTGCCAGCAGTTTAGGGACTAGCGGGAGGGCCGTCGGGGAGACCCAGTACTTC
CASSLGTSGRAVGETQYF
>TRBJ2-2|NA|TRBV30|many
TGTGCCTGGAGTCTAGGACAGCCAGCCGGGGAGCTGTTTTTT
CAWSLGQPAGELFF
>TRBJ2-1|NA|TRBV20-1|many
TGCAGCGCTGCTGGGTACAATGAGCAGTTCTTC
CSAAGYNEQFF